The rows below give T cell receptor beta chains drawn from one sample of a study of T cells in localized non-small cell lung cancer. The table came from immunoSEQ multiplex PCR; TCRdb's copy has only in-frame clones and leaves some out. The sample carries 53,000 or so clones, roughly 90% recorded once. The sequencing here drew on peripheral blood, taken before any cancer treatment. Every receptor here comes from a man aged 35-69 years with stage I lung adenocarcinoma. Both conserved end residues are part of each CDR3. The D gene is left open where the match is weak. Not every row has a clone size; where given, it reads once, few, many or a size class.

j_call	d_call	v_call	clone_size	cdr3_aa	cdr3_nt
TRBJ1-4	TRBD1	TRBV9	.	CASSISGGTNEKLFF	TGTGCCAGCAGCATCTCAGGGGGAACTAATGAAAAACTGTTTTTT
TRBJ2-7	TRBD2	TRBV27	.	CASSPGLAGEVQYF	TGTGCCAGCAGTCCAGGACTAGCGGGAGAGGTGCAGTACTTC
TRBJ2-7	.	TRBV2	few	CASSESSVRSYEQYF	TGTGCCAGCAGTGAATCTAGCGTCAGAAGCTACGAGCAGTACTTC
TRBJ2-7	.	TRBV7-6	.	CASSLAGESYEQYF	TGTGCCAGCAGCTTAGCGGGAGAGTCCTACGAGCAGTACTTC
TRBJ2-7	.	TRBV9	once	CASSEGQGRDEQYF	TGTGCCAGCAGCGAAGGGCAGGGCCGGGACGAGCAGTACTTC
TRBJ1-3	TRBD1	TRBV28	.	CASSFPGQGTRNTIYF	TGTGCCAGCAGTTTTCCCGGACAGGGTACGCGGAACACCATATATTTT
TRBJ1-2	.	TRBV18	.	CASSPQGYYGYTF	TGTGCCAGCTCACCACAGGGGTACTATGGCTACACCTTC
TRBJ2-1	TRBD2	TRBV2	.	CASSERTSGPYNEQFF	TGTGCCAGCAGTGAGAGGACTAGCGGGCCTTACAATGAGCAGTTCTTC
TRBJ2-2	TRBD2	TRBV18	few	CASSPRVILAGAENTGELFF	TGTGCCAGCTCACCCAGGGTCATCTTAGCGGGAGCCGAGAACACCGGGGAGCTGTTTTTT
TRBJ2-3	TRBD2	TRBV7-9	once	CASSVTSGLTDTQYF	TGTGCCAGCAGCGTAACTAGCGGGCTCACAGATACGCAGTATTTT
TRBJ2-7	.	TRBV14	.	CASSPANYEQYF	TGTGCCAGCAGCCCCGCCAACTACGAGCAGTACTTC
TRBJ2-5	.	TRBV2	.	CASSEDRNLETQYF	TGTGCCAGCAGTGAGGACAGAAATCTGGAGACCCAGTACTTC
TRBJ2-2	.	TRBV19	.	CASSIAAGWNTGELFF	TGTGCCAGTAGTATAGCGGCAGGTTGGAACACCGGGGAGCTGTTTTTT
TRBJ2-3	.	TRBV11-2	.	CASQAYLDTQYF	TGTGCCAGTCAAGCTTATTTAGATACGCAGTATTTT
TRBJ2-2	.	TRBV7-9	.	CASSPRTQGGNTGELFF	TGTGCCAGCAGCCCCCGAACCCAGGGAGGGAACACCGGGGAGCTGTTTTTT
TRBJ2-5	TRBD2	TRBV13	once	CASSAGTTEGETQYF	TGTGCCAGCAGCGCAGGGACTACCGAGGGGGAGACCCAGTACTTC
TRBJ1-6	.	TRBV7-2	.	CASSLAISPLHF	TGTGCCAGCAGCTTAGCAATATCACCCCTCCACTTT
TRBJ1-4	.	TRBV11-2	.	CASSRTIQEKLFF	TGTGCCAGCAGCCGGACGATCCAAGAAAAACTGTTTTTT
TRBJ2-7	TRBD1	TRBV27	.	CASSNLDRAGYEQYF	TGTGCCAGCAGTAACCTCGACAGGGCTGGCTACGAGCAGTACTTC
TRBJ2-7	.	TRBV6-1	.	CASNPTGGYEQYF	TGTGCCAGCAATCCGACAGGCGGCTACGAGCAGTACTTC